The rows below give T cell receptor beta chains drawn from one sample of a study of blood T cell repertoires in COVID-19. The table came from immunoSEQ multiplex PCR; TCRdb's copy has only in-frame clones and leaves some out. The sample lists tens of thousands of clones; 75% to 95% were seen once. The sample consisted of peripheral blood. All receptors come from a man between 60 and 75 years old with acute or convalescent COVID-19. Each CDR3 is given with its conserved first and last residue. Each record gives: D gene, J gene, V gene, clone size, CDR3 protein, CDR3 DNA. D genes are given only for firm matches. Clone sizes are given selectively: once, few, many, or a class where the clone is expanded.

>TRBD2|TRBJ2-4|TRBV5-4|NA
CASSFKGGAGGKNIQYF
TGTGCCAGCAGCTTTAAGGGGGGGGCGGGAGGCAAAAACATTCAGTACTTC
>NA|TRBJ2-4|TRBV9|NA
CASSLMVWGDIQYF
TGTGCCAGCAGCCTTATGGTCTGGGGCGACATTCAGTACTTC
>NA|TRBJ2-2|TRBV28|NA
CASSVTGYLTNTGELFF
TGTGCCAGCAGTGTGACAGGCTACCTAACGAACACCGGGGAGCTGTTTTTT
>TRBD1|TRBJ2-3|TRBV7-2|NA
CASKGDRGRVTDTQYF
TGTGCCAGCAAGGGGGACAGGGGGCGCGTCACAGATACGCAGTATTTT
>TRBD2|TRBJ2-1|TRBV6-5|NA
CASSYGLAGYNEQFF
TGTGCCAGCAGTTACGGACTAGCGGGGTACAATGAGCAGTTCTTC
>TRBD2|TRBJ2-3|TRBV10-3|NA
CAISESGSGSVTDTQYF
TGTGCCATCAGTGAGTCAGGTAGCGGGAGTGTGACAGATACGCAGTATTTT
>TRBD1|TRBJ1-3|TRBV2|NA
CASRDRQNSGNTIYF
TGTGCCAGCAGGGACAGGCAGAACTCTGGAAACACCATATATTTT
>NA|TRBJ2-2|TRBV3-1/TRBV3-2|NA
CASSQEGGTGELFF
TGTGCCAGCAGCCAAGAGGGGGGTACCGGGGAGCTGTTTTTT
>NA|TRBJ2-7|TRBV6-6|NA
CASSYSRDNSYEQYF
TGTGCCAGCAGTTACTCCCGCGACAACTCCTACGAGCAGTACTTC
>NA|TRBJ2-5|TRBV29-1|NA
CSVQRRAPETQYF
TGCAGCGTCCAGAGGAGGGCCCCGGAGACCCAGTACTTC
>NA|TRBJ1-1|TRBV10-3|NA
CAIRELETEAFF
TGTGCCATCAGGGAACTGGAGACTGAAGCTTTCTTT
>NA|TRBJ1-2|TRBV3-1/TRBV3-2|NA
CASSQGPGVLYGYTF
TGTGCCAGCAGCCAAGGACCCGGGGTTTTATATGGCTACACCTTC
>TRBD1|TRBJ1-2|TRBV27|NA
CASSPHRGGIYGYTF
TGTGCCAGCAGTCCGCACAGGGGGGGTATTTATGGCTACACCTTC
>NA|TRBJ2-1|TRBV4-2|few
CASSRTAYNEQFF
TGTGCCAGCAGCCGGACTGCCTACAATGAGCAGTTCTTC
>NA|TRBJ1-2|TRBV6-1|NA
CASREAGAANYGYTF
TGTGCCAGCAGAGAAGCAGGGGCAGCTAACTATGGCTACACCTTC
>TRBD1|TRBJ2-7|TRBV19|NA
CASRHGQENSYEQYF
TGTGCCAGTAGGCATGGACAGGAAAACTCCTACGAGCAGTACTTC
>NA|TRBJ2-1|TRBV28|NA
CASSSVQRFF
TGTGCCAGCAGTTCAGTCCAGCGGTTCTTC
>TRBD2|TRBJ2-1|TRBV5-1|NA
CASSLDARGNSNDEQFF
TGCGCCAGCAGCTTGGATGCGCGGGGGAACTCCAATGACGAGCAGTTCTTC
>NA|TRBJ2-1|TRBV5-6|NA
CASSRRGRSGAYSEQFF
TGTGCCAGCAGCCGGAGGGGGCGGTCAGGGGCATATAGTGAGCAGTTCTTC
>NA|TRBJ1-5|TRBV5-1|NA
CASSFDGGNQPQHF
TGCGCCAGCAGCTTTGATGGAGGCAATCAGCCCCAGCATTTT
>TRBD1|TRBJ1-4|TRBV11-2|NA
CASSRNTGGGEKLFF
TGTGCCAGCAGCCGAAACACAGGGGGCGGGGAAAAACTGTTTTTT
>NA|TRBJ1-3|TRBV5-1|NA
CASSLANREDTIYF
TGCGCCAGCAGCTTGGCCAACAGGGAAGACACCATATATTTT
>NA|TRBJ1-5|TRBV19|once
CASRSARGNQPQHF
TGTGCCAGTAGGTCGGCAAGGGGAAATCAGCCCCAGCATTTT
>NA|TRBJ1-4|TRBV9|once
CASSAGGATNEKLFF
TGTGCCAGCAGCGCGGGAGGGGCAACTAATGAAAAACTGTTTTTT
>NA|TRBJ2-7|TRBV6-5|NA
CASSYSGREQYF
TGTGCCAGCAGTTACTCGGGCCGCGAGCAGTACTTC
>TRBD1|TRBJ2-4|TRBV11-1|NA
CASSSGTALDIQYF
TGTGCCAGCAGCTCCGGGACAGCCCTAGACATTCAGTACTTC
>TRBD1|TRBJ2-1|TRBV28|NA
CASSLGQGLDNEQFF
TGTGCCAGCAGCCTGGGACAGGGACTTGACAATGAGCAGTTCTTC
>NA|TRBJ1-2|TRBV10-2|NA
CASSDRTGYGYTF
TGCGCCAGCAGCGACAGGACCGGCTATGGCTACACCTTC
>TRBD1|TRBJ1-1|TRBV19|NA
CASSVTTGEAAFF
TGTGCCAGTAGTGTTACTACAGGGGAGGCAGCTTTCTTT
>NA|TRBJ1-1|TRBV28|NA
CASRTTANTEAFF
TGTGCCAGCAGAACAACAGCGAACACTGAAGCTTTCTTT
>TRBD2|TRBJ2-5|TRBV2|NA
CASRTKREGHF
TGTGCCAGCAGGACCAAGCGGGAGGGGCACTTC
>NA|TRBJ1-4|TRBV19|NA
CASSMQVGEKLFF
TGTGCCAGTAGTATGCAGGTTGGTGAAAAACTGTTTTTT
>TRBD1|TRBJ1-3|TRBV10-3|NA
CAISGSGTGYRNTIYF
TGTGCCATCAGTGGCTCCGGGACAGGGTATAGGAACACCATATATTTT
>NA|TRBJ1-5|TRBV9|NA
CASSVGQDNQPQHF
TGTGCCAGCAGCGTAGGGCAGGACAATCAGCCCCAGCATTTT
>TRBD1|TRBJ1-6|TRBV19|NA
CASQRDRGRGSPLHF
TGTGCCAGCCAAAGGGACAGGGGACGGGGATCACCCCTCCACTTT
>NA|TRBJ1-1|TRBV19|NA
CASSRYREAFF
TGTGCCAGTAGTAGATACAGAGAAGCTTTCTTT
>NA|TRBJ1-6|TRBV19|NA
CASSESSYNSPLHF
TGTGCCAGTAGCGAGAGCTCCTATAATTCACCCCTCCACTTT
>TRBD2|TRBJ2-1|TRBV6-2/TRBV6-3|NA
CASSALAGALNEQFF
TGTGCCAGCAGCGCACTAGCGGGCGCCCTCAATGAGCAGTTCTTC
>NA|TRBJ2-2|TRBV25-1|NA
CAVEGVFGNTGELFF
TGTGCCGTAGAGGGGGTCTTTGGGAACACCGGGGAGCTGTTTTTT
>NA|TRBJ1-4|TRBV18|NA
CASSLKERGMGKLFF
TGTGCCAGCTCACTAAAAGAGAGAGGGATGGGAAAACTGTTTTTT
>TRBD1|TRBJ2-1|TRBV29-1|NA
CSVEASRGRNNEQFF
TGCAGCGTTGAGGCTAGCAGGGGGCGTAACAATGAGCAGTTCTTC